A selection of T cell receptor beta chains follows, all from one sample in a study of shared clonotypes between healthy human individuals. This table comes from immunoSEQ multiplex PCR, and its TCRdb copy is limited to in-frame clones, with some not included. The sample has 2 million to 2.5 million clones, under 97% seen once; the top ten hold roughly 0.13%. The sequenced sample was naive CD4+ T cells sorted from blood. These TCRs come from a man between 18 and 29 years old in good health. Each CDR3 is given with its conserved first and last residue. The order of the fields is J gene, V gene, CDR3 length, CDR3 protein.

TRBJ2-7	TRBV7-2	15	CASRPGTSDGGEQYF
TRBJ2-1	TRBV6-9	17	CASSQSRRGSGHNEQFF
TRBJ1-5	TRBV28	13	CASSPYTNQPQHF
TRBJ2-5	TRBV7-9	15	CASSRRGRGQETQYF
TRBJ1-5	TRBV6-1	16	CASSEASGGSNQPQHF
TRBJ1-5	TRBV2	14	CASSQQGFNQPQHF
TRBJ2-7	TRBV10-3	16	CAIRAPGQGKHDEQYF
TRBJ1-6	TRBV11-2	16	CASTRGGSSYNSPLHF
TRBJ2-2	TRBV15	17	CATSMREQGGYAGELFF
TRBJ1-1	TRBV19	15	CASSIAGGLGTEAFF
TRBJ2-2	TRBV7-8	13	CAQGQVGTGELFF
TRBJ1-2	TRBV2	13	CASSVPGTGGYTF
TRBJ1-1	TRBV7-9	17	CASSHSLRTAMNTEAFF
TRBJ1-5	TRBV27	15	CASSVVGGGNQPQHF
TRBJ1-1	TRBV5-6	16	CASSRQGALMGTEAFF
TRBJ2-6	TRBV5-1	16	CASSPTGFSGANVLTF
TRBJ2-2	TRBV15	15	CATSRDPRNTGELFF
TRBJ1-6	TRBV18	12	CASSPPTGPLHF
TRBJ2-3	TRBV6-6	14	CASRSLASTDTQYF
TRBJ2-2	TRBV13	15	CASSLAGYLRGELFF
TRBJ2-7	TRBV6-1	15	CASSVTRGQAYEQYF
TRBJ2-2	TRBV10-3	12	CAISTGAGELFF
TRBJ2-2	TRBV27	15	CATTRGPDSTGELFF
TRBJ1-2	TRBV21-1	16	CASSKGCRDGNYGYTF
TRBJ2-5	TRBV2	13	CASSERRQETQYF
TRBJ2-2	TRBV6-1	16	CASSEAGNSRTGELFF
TRBJ2-7	TRBV7-8	15	CASSLDPGGDPEQYF
TRBJ1-5	TRBV18	13	CASSRDNGQPQHF
TRBJ2-1	TRBV6-5	16	CASSYRGAGVYNEQFF
TRBJ1-1	TRBV5-4	13	CASSFSGYTEAFF
TRBJ2-3	TRBV19	13	CASRPQGADTQYF
TRBJ2-7	TRBV19	11	CASRGRDEQYF
TRBJ2-3	TRBV7-9	16	CASSSLGGGAKDTQYF
TRBJ2-2	TRBV11-3	15	CASSPGLADTGELFF
TRBJ1-1	TRBV7-2	14	CASSLPRLGTEAFF
TRBJ2-3	TRBV6-5	13	CASSSDSTDTQYF
TRBJ2-3	TRBV2	16	CASTPASGRAGDTQYF
TRBJ2-6	TRBV19	17	CASSITDRGPGANVLTF
TRBJ1-1	TRBV25-1	14	CASSEQGAVTEAFF
TRBJ2-1	TRBV14	16	CASSQDLAGGYNEQFF